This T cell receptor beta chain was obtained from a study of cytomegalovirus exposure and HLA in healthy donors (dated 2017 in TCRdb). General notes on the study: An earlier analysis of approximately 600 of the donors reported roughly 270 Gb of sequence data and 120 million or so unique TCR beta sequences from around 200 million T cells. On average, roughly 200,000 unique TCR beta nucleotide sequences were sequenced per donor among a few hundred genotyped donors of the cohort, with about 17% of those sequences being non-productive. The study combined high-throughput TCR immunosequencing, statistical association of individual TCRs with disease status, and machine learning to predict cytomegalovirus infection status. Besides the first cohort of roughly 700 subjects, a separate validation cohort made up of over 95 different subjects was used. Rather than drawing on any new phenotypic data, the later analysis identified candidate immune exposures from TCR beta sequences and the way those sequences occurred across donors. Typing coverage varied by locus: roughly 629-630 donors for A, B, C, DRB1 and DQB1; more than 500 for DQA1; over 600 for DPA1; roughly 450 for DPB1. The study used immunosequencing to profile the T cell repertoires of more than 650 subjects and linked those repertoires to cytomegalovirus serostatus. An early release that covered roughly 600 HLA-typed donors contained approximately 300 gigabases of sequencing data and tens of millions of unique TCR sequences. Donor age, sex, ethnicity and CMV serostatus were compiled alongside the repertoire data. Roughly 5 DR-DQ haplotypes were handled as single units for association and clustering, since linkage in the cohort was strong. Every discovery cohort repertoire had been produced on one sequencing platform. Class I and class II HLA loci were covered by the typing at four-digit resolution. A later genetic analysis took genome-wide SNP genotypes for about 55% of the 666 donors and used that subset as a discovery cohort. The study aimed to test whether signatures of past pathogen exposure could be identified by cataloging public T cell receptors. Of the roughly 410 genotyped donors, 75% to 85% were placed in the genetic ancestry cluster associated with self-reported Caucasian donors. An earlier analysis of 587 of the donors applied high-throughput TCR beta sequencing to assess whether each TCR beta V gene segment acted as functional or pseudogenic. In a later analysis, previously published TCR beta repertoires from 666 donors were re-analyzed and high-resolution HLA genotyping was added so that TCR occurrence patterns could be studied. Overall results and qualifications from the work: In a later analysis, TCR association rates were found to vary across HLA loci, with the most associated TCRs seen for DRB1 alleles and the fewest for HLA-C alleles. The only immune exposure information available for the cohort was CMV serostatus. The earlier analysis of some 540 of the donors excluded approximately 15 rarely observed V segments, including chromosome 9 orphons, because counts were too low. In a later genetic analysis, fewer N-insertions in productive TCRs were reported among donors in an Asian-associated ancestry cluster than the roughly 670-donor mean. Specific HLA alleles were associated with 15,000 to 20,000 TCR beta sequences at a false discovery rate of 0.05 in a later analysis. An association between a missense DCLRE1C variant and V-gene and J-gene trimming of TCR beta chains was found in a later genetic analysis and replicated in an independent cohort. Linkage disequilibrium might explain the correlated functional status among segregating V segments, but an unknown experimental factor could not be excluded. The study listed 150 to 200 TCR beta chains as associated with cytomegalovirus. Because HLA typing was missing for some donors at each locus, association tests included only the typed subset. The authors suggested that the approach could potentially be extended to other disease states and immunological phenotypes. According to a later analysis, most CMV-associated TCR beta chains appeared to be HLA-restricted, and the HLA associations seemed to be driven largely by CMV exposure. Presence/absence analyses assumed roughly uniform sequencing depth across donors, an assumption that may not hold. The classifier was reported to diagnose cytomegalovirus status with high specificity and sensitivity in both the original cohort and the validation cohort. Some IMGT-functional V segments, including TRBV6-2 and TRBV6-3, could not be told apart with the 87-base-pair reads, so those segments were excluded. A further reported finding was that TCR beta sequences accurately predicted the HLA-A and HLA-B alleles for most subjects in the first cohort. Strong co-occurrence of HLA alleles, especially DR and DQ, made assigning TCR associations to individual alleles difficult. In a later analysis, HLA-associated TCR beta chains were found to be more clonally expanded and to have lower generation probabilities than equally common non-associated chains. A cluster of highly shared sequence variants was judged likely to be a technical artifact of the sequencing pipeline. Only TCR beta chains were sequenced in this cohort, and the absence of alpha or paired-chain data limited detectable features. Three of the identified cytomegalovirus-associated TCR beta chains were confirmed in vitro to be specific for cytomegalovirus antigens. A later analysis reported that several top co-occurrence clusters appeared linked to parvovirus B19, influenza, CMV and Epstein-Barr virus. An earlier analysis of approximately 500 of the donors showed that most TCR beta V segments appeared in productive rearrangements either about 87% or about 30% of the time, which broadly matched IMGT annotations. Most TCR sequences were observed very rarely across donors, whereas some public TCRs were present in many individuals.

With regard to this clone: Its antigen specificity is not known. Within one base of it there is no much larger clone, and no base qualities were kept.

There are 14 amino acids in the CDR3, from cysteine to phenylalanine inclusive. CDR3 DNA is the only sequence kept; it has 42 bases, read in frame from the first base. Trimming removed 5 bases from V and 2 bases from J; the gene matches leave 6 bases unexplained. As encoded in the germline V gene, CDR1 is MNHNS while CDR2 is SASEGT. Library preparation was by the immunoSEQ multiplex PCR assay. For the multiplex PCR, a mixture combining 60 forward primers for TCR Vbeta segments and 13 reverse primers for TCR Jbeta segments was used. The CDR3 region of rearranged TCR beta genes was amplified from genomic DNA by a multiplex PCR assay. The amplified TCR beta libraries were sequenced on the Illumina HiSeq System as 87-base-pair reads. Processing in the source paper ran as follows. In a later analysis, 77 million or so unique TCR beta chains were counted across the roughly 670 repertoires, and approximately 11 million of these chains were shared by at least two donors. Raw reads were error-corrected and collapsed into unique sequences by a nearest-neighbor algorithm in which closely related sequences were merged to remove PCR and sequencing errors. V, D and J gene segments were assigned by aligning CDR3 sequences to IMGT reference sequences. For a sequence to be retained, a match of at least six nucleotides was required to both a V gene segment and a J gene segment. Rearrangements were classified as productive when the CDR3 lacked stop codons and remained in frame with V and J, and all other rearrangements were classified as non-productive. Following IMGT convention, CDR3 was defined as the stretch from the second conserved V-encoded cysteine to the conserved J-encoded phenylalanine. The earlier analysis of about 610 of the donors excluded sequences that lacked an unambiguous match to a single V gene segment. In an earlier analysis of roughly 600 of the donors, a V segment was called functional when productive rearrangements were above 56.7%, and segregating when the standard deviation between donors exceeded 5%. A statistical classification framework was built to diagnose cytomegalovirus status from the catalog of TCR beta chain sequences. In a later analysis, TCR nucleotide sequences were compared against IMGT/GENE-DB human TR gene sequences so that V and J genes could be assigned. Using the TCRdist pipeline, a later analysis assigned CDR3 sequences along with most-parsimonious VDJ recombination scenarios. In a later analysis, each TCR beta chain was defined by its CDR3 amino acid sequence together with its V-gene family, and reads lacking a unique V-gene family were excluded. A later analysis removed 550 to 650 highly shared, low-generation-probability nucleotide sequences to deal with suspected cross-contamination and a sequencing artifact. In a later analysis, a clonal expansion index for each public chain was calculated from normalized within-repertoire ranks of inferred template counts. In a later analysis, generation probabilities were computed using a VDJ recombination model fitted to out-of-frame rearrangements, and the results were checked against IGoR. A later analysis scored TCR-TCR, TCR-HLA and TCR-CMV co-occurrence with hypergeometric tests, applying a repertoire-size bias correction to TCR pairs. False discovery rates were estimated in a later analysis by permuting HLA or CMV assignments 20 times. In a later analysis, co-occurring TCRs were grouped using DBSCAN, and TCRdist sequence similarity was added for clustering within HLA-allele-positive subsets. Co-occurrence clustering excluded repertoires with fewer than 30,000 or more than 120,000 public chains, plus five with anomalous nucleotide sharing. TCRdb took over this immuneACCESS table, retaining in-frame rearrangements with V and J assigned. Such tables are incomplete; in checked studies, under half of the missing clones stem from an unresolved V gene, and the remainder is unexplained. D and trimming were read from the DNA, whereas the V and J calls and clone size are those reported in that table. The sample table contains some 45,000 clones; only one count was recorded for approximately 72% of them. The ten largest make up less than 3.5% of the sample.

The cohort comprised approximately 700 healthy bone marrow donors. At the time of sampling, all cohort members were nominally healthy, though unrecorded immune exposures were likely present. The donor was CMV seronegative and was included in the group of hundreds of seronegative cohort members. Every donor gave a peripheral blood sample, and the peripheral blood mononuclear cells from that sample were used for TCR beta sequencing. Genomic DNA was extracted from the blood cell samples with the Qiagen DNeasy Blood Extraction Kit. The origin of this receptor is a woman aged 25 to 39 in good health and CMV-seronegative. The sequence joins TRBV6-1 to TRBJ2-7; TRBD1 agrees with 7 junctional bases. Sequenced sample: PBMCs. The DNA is TGTGCCAGCAGTCCCACAGGGGACGCCTACGAGCAGTACTTC. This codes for CASSPTGDAYEQYF.